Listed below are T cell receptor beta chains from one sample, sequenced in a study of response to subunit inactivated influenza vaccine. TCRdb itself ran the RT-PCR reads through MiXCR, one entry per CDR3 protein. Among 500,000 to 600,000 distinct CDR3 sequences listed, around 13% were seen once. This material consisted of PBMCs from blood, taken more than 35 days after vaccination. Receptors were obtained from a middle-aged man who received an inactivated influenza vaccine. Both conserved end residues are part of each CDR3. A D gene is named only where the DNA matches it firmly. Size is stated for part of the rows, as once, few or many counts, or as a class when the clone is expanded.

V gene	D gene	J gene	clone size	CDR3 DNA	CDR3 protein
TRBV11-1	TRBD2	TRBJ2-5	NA	TGTGCCAGCAGTCTACTAGCGGGGGGTTCCGCCCAAGAGACCCAGTACTTC	CASSLLAGGSAQETQYF
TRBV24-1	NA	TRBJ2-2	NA	TGTGCCACCAGTGATTTGAGTATCGGCAGGGCGAACACCGGGGAGCTGTTTTTT	CATSDLSIGRANTGELFF
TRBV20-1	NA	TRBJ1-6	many	TGCAGTGCTAGAGTGGCAGGGACTGATTCACCCCTCCACTTT	CSARVAGTDSPLHF
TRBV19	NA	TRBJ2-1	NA	TGTGCCAGTATGGACCCACTTCTGAGGAATGAGCAGTTCTTC	CASMDPLLRNEQFF
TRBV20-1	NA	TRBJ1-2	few	TGCAGTGCTAACCGGGACCTTGCTAACTATGGCTACACCTTC	CSANRDLANYGYTF
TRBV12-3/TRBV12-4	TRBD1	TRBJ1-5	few	TGTGCCAGCAAACTAGGGGGCCAGCCCCAGCATTTT	CASKLGGQPQHF
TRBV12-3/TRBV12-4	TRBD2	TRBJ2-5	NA	TGTGCCAGCAGTTTTGCTAGCGGGAGAAAAGAGACCCAGTACTTC	CASSFASGRKETQYF
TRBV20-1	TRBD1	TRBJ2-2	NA	TGCAGTGCTGTCCCCGGGACAGGGGCCTTCACCGGGGAGCTGTTTTTT	CSAVPGTGAFTGELFF
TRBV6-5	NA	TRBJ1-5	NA	TGTGCCAGCAGTTACATGGGCCCCCCTTTGTACGGCAATCAGCCCCAGCATTTT	CASSYMGPPLYGNQPQHF
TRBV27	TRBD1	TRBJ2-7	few	TGTGCCAGCAGAATCGGGACAGGGGTGACCTACGAGCAGTACTTC	CASRIGTGVTYEQYF
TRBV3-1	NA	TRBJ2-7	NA	TGTGCCAGCAGCCCTTTTACCGGCTACGAGCAGTACTTC	CASSPFTGYEQYF
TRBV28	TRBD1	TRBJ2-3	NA	TGTGCCAGCAGTCCGACAGGGTTGGGAACAGATACGCAGTATTTT	CASSPTGLGTDTQYF
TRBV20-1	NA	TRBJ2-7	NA	TGCAGTAGAGGGGGAGTGGTGAGCTCCTACGAGCAGTACTTC	CSRGGVVSSYEQYF
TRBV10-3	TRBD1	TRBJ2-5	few	TGTGCCATCAGTGGGCCGACAGGGACAGAGACCCAGTACTTC	CAISGPTGTETQYF
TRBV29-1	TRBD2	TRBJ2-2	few	TGCAGCGTTGACCGGGGAGGGGCCGGGGAGCTGTTTTTT	CSVDRGGAGELFF
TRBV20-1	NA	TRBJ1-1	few	TGCAGTGCGGCCTCTTCTGGGGCGTTGAACACTGAAGCTTTCTTT	CSAASSGALNTEAFF
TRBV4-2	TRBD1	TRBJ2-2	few	TGTGCCAGCAGCCAAACCCTGGGGACAGGGGTGGGCCGGGAGCTGTTTTTT	CASSQTLGTGVGRELFF
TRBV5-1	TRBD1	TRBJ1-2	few	TGCGCCAGCAGCTCGACAGGGGGAAACTATGGCTACACCTTC	CASSSTGGNYGYTF
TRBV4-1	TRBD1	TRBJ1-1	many	TGCGCCAGCAGCCAAGGACAGGGGCACACTGAAGCTTTCTTT	CASSQGQGHTEAFF
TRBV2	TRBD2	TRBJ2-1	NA	TGTGCCAGCATGGGACTAGCGGGATATGAGCAGTTCTTC	CASMGLAGYEQFF
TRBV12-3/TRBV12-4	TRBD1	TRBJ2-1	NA	TGTGCCAGCAGATACTCCGGGACAGGGGTTAGCGAGCAGTTCTTC	CASRYSGTGVSEQFF
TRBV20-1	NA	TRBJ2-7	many	TGCAGTGCTGCAAAGACAGGTTCCTACGAGCAGTACTTC	CSAAKTGSYEQYF
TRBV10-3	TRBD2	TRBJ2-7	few	TGTGCCATCAGTGGGTCTAGCGGGGGCCACGAGCAGTACTTC	CAISGSSGGHEQYF
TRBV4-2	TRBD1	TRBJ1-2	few	TGTGCCAGCAGACCGGACAGGAGGGGCTACACCTTC	CASRPDRRGYTF
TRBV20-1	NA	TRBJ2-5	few	TGCAGTGCTAGAGACTGCTGTCTTCAGGATACCCAGTACTTC	CSARDCCLQDTQYF
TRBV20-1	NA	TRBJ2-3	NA	TGCAGTGCGGGAGTCCGGAGGGACTCTGCCGTAGATACGCAGTATTTT	CSAGVRRDSAVDTQYF
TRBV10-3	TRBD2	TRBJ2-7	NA	TGTGCCATCAGTGACCCGACTAGCGGGAGAACTTCCTACGAGCAGTACTTC	CAISDPTSGRTSYEQYF
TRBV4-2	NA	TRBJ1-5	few	TGTGCCAGCGCAGTCGGGGTTAATCAGCCCCAGCATTTT	CASAVGVNQPQHF
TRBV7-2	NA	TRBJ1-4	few	TGTGCCAGCAGCGCAGCGGGGGTTGGGGAAAAACTGTTTTTT	CASSAAGVGEKLFF
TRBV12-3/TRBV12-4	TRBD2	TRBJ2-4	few	TGTGCCAGCAACGAAGCGGGGGTAAAAAACATTCAGTACTTC	CASNEAGVKNIQYF
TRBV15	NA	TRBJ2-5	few	TGTGCCACCAGCGGGGACGGGGGAGAGACCCAGTACTTC	CATSGDGGETQYF
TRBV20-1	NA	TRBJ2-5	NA	TGCAGTGCTAGAGGTTACAGGCAGTGGTACCAAGAGACCCAGTACTTC	CSARGYRQWYQETQYF
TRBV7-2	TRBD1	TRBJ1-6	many	TGTGCCAGCAGCTTAGCGGGGACAGGAAGGCTCCACTTT	CASSLAGTGRLHF
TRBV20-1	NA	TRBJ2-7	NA	TGCAGTGCTAGGAGGCAGGGGATCTACGAGCAGTACTTC	CSARRQGIYEQYF
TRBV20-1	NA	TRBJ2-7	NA	TGCAGTGCATACAGGGTTGATGGGCTTTACGAGCAGTACTTC	CSAYRVDGLYEQYF
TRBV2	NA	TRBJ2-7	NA	TGTGCCAGCAGTGAGGCGGGAAACTACGAGCAGTACTTC	CASSEAGNYEQYF
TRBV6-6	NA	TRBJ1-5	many	TGTGCCAGCAGTTCAGGGGTTGGTCAGCCCCAGCATTTT	CASSSGVGQPQHF